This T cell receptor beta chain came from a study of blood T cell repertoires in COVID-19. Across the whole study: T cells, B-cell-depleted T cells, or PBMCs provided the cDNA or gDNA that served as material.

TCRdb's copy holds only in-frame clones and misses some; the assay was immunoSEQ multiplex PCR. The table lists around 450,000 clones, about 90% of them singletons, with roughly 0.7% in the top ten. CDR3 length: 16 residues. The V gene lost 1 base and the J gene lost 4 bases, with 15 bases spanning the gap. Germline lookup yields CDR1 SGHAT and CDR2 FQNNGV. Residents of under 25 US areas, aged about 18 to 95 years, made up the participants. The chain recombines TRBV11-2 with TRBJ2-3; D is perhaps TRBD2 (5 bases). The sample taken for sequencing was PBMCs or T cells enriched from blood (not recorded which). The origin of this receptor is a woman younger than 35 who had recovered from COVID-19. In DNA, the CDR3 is TGTGCCAGCAGCTTAGGAGGACTGGTTTGGGCAGATACGCAGTATTTT. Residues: CASSLGGLVWADTQYF.